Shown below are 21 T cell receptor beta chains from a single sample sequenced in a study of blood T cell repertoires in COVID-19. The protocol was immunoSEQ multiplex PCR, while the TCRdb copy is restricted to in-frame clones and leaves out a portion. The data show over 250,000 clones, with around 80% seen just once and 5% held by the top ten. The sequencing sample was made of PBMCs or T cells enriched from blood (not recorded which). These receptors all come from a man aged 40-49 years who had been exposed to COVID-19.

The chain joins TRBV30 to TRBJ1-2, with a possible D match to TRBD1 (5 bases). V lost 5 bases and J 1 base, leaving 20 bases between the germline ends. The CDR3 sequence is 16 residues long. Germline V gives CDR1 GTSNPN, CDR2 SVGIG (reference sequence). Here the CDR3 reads CAWEVLSGSLNYGYTF. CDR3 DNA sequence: TGTGCCTGGGAGGTCCTATCAGGGTCTCTTAACTATGGCTACACCTTC.

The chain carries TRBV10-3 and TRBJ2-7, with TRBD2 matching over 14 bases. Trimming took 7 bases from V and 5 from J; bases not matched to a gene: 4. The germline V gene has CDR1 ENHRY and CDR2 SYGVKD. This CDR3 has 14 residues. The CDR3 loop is CAIKPGLAGDEQYF. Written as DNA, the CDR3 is TGTGCCATCAAACCGGGACTAGCGGGAGACGAGCAGTACTTC.

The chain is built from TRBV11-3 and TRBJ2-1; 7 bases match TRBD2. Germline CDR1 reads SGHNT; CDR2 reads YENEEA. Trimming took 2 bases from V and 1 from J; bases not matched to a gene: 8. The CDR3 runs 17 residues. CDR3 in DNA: TGTGCCAGCAGCTTAAGGGGAGGGGCCGGTTCCTACAATGAGCAGTTCTTC. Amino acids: CASSLRGGAGSYNEQFF.

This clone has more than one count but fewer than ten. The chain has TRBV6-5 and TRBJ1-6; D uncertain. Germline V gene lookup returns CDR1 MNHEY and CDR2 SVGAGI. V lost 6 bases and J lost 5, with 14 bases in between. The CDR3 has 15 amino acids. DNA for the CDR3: TGTGCCAGCAGCCGCAGGATGGTGGATAATTCACCCCTCCACTTT. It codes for CASSRRMVDNSPLHF.

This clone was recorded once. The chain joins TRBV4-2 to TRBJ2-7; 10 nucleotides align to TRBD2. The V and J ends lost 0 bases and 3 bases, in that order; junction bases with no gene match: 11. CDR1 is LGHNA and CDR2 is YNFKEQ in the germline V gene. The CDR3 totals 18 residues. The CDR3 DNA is TGTGCCAGCAGCCAAGAACCATCTAGCGGGAGTTTTTTCTACGAGCAGTACTTC. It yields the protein CASSQEPSSGSFFYEQYF.

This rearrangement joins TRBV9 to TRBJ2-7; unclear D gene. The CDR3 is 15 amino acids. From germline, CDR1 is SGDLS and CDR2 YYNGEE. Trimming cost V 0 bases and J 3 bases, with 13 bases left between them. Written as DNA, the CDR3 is TGTGCCAGCAGCGTAGGGCCCCCCCCCAACTACGAGCAGTACTTC. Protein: CASSVGPPPNYEQYF.

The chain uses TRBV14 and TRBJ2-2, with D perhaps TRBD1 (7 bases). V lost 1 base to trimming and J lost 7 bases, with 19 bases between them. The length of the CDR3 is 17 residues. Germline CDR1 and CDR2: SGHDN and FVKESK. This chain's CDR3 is CASSQARLHRGGGELFF. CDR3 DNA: TGTGCCAGCAGCCAAGCGAGACTCCACAGGGGAGGCGGGGAGCTGTTTTTT.

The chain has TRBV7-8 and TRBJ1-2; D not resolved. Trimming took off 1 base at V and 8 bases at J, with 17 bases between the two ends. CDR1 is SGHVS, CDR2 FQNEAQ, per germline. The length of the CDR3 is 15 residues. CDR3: CASSLGGPALEGYTF. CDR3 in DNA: TGTGCCAGCAGCTTAGGAGGTCCGGCCCTGGAGGGCTACACCTTC.

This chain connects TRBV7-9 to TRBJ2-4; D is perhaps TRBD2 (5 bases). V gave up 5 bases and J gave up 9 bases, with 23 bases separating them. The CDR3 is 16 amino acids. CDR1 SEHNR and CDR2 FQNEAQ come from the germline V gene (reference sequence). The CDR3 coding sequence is TGTGCCAGCAGCCCGATAACTAGGCGGCGGAGTGTCATTCAGTACTTC. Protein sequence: CASSPITRRRSVIQYF.

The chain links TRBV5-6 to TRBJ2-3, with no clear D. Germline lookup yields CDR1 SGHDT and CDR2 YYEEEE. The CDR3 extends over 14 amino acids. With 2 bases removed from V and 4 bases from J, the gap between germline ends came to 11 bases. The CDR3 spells CASSFGDRPDTQYF. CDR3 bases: TGTGCCAGCAGCTTCGGAGACCGACCAGATACGCAGTATTTT.

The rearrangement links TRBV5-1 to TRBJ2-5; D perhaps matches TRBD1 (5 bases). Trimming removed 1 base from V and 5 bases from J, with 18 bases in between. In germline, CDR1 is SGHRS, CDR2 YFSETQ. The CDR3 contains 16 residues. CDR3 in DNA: TGCGCCAGCAGCTTGTGGCAGGGCCTCGCAGTGGAGACCCAGTACTTC. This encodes CASSLWQGLAVETQYF.

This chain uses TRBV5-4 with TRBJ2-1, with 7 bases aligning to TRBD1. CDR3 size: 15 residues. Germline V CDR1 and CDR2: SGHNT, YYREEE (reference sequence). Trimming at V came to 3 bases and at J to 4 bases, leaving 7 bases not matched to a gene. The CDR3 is CASSYPGQKYNEQFF. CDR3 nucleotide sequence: TGTGCCAGCAGCTATCCGGGACAGAAATACAATGAGCAGTTCTTC.

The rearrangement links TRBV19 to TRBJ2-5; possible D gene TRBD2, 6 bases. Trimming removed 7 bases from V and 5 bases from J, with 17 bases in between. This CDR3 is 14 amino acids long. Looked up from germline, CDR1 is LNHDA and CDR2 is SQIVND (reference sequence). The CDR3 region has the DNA TGTGCCAGTACGGGTTCGGAGGGCGGTGAGACCCAGTACTTC. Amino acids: CASTGSEGGETQYF. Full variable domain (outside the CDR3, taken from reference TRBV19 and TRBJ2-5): DGGITQSPKYLFRKEGQNVTLSCEQNLNHDAMYWYRQDPGQGLRLIYYSQIVNDFQKGDIAEGYSVSREKKESFPLTVTSAQKNPTAFYLCASTGSEGGETQYFGPGTRLLVL.

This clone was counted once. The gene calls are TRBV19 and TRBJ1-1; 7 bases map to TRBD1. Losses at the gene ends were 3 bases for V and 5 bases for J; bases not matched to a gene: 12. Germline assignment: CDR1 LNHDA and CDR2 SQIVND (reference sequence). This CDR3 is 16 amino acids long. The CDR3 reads CASSIFKAGGMTEAFF. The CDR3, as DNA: TGTGCCAGTAGTATTTTTAAGGCAGGGGGTATGACTGAAGCTTTCTTT.

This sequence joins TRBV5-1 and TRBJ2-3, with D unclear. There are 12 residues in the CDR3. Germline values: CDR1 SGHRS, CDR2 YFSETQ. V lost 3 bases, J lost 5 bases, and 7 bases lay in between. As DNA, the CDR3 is TGCGCCAGCAGCTCAGGTAGAGATACGCAGTATTTT. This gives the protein CASSSGRDTQYF.

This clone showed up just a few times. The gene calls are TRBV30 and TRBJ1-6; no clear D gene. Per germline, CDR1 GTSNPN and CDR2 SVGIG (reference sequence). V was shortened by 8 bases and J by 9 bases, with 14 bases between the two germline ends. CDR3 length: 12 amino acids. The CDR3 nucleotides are TGTGCCCTATCCGCGAGGGTTTCACCCCTCCACTTT. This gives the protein CALSARVSPLHF. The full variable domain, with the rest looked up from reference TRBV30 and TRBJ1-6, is SQTIHQWPATLVQPVGSPLSLECTVEGTSNPNLYWYRQAAGRGLQLLFYSVGIGQISSEVPQNLSASRPQDRQFILSSKKLLLSDSGFYLCALSARVSPLHFGNGTRLTVT.

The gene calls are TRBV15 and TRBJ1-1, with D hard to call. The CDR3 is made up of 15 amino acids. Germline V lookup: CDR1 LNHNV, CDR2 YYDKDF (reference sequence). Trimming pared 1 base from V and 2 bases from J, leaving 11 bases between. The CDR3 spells CATSRGEAANTEAFF. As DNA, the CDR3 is TGTGCCACCAGCAGAGGGGAGGCCGCAAACACTGAAGCTTTCTTT.

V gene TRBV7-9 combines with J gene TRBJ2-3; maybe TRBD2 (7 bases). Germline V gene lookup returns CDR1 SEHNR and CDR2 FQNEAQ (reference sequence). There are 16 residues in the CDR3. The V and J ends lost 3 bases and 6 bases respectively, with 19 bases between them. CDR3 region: CASSLGAGAGLDTQYF. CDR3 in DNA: TGTGCCAGCAGCTTGGGCGCGGGGGCCGGCTTGGATACGCAGTATTTT.

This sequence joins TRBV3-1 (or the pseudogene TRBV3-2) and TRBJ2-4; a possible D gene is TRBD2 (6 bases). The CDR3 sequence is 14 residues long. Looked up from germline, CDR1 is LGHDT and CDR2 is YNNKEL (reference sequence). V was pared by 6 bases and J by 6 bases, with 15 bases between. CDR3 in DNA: TGTGCCAGCAGTTCCCGGGGTAGCGGAAACATTCAGTACTTC. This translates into CASSSRGSGNIQYF.

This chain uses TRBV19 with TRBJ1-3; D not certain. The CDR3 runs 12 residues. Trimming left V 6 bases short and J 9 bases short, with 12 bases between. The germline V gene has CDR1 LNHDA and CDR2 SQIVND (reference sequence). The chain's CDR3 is CASSSLFGTIYF. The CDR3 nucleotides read TGTGCCAGTAGCTCGCTTTTCGGCACCATATATTTT. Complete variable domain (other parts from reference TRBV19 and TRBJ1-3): DGGITQSPKYLFRKEGQNVTLSCEQNLNHDAMYWYRQDPGQGLRLIYYSQIVNDFQKGDIAEGYSVSREKKESFPLTVTSAQKNPTAFYLCASSSLFGTIYFGEGSWLTVV.

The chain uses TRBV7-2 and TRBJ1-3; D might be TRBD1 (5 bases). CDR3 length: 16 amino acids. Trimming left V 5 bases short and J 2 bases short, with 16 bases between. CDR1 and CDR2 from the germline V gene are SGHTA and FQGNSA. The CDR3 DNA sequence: TGTGCCAGCAGCCTGGCGGGGCGGGGAACTGGAAACACCATATATTTT. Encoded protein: CASSLAGRGTGNTIYF.